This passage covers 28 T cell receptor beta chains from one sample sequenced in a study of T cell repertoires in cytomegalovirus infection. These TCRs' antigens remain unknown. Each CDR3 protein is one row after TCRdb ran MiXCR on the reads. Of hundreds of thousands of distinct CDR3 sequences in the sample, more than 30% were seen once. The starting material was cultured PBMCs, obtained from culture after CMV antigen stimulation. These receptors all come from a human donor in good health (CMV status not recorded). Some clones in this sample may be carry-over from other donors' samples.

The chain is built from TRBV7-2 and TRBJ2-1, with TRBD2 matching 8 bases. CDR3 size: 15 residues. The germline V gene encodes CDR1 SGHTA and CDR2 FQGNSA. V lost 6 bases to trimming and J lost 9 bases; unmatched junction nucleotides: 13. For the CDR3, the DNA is TGTGCCAGCAGAGCCGGGACTAGTCCCCTTTCTGAGCAGTTCTTC. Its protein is CASRAGTSPLSEQFF.

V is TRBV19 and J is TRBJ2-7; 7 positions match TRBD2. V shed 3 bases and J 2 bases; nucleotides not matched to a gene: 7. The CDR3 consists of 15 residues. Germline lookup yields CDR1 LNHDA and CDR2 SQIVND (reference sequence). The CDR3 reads CASSIVGGPTYEQYF. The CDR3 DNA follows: TGTGCCAGTAGTATTGTGGGAGGGCCTACCTACGAGCAGTACTTC.

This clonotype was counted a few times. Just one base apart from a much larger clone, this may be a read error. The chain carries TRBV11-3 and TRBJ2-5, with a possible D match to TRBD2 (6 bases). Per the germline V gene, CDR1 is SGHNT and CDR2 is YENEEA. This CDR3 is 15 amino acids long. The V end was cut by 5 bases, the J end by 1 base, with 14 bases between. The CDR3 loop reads CASSHGGTLQETQYF. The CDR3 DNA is TGTGCCAGCAGCCATGGCGGGACGCTCCAAGAGACCCAGTACTTC.

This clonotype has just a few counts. CDR3 sequence reads: CASDLDARGNQPQHF. In DNA, the CDR3 is TGTGCCAGCGACCTGGACGCCAGGGGGAATCAGCCCCAGCATTTT. The chain recombines TRBV28 with TRBJ1-5, with 7 nucleotides matching TRBD1. Germline V gene sequence: CDR1 MDHEN, CDR2 SYDVKM. Losses at the gene ends were 8 bases for V and 4 bases for J; bases not matched to a gene: 11. CDR3 length: 15 amino acids. Drawing the rest from reference TRBV28 and TRBJ1-5, the complete variable domain is DVKVTQSSRYLVKRTGEKVFLECVQDMDHENMFWYRQDPGLGLRLIYFSYDVKMKEKGDIPEGYSVSREKKERFSLILESASTNQTSMYLCASDLDARGNQPQHFGDGTRLSIL.

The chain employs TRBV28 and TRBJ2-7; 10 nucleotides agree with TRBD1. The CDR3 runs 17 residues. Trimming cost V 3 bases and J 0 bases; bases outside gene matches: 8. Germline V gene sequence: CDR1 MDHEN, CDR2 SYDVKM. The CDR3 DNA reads TGTGCCAGCAGTTTTCGGGACAGGGGAATTCTCTCCTACGAGCAGTACTTC. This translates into CASSFRDRGILSYEQYF.

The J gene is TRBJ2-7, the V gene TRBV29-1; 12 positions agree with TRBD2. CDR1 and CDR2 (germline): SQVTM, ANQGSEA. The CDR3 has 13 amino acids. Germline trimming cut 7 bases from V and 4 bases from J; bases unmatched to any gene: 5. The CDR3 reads CSARTSGIYEQYF. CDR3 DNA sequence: TGCAGCGCGCGGACTAGCGGGATATACGAGCAGTACTTC.

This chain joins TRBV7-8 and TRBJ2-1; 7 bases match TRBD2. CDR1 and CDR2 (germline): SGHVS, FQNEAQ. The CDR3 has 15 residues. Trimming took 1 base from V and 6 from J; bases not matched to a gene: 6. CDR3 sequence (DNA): TGTGCCAGCAGCTTAGTGGCCCGCGGGGGCAATGAGCAGTTCTTC. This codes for CASSLVARGGNEQFF.

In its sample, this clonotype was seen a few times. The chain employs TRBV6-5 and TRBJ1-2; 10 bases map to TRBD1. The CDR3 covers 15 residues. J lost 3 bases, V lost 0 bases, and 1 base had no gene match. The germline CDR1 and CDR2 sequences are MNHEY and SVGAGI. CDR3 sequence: CASSYSGTGDYGYTF. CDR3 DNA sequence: TGTGCCAGCAGTTACTCTGGGACAGGGGACTATGGCTACACCTTC.

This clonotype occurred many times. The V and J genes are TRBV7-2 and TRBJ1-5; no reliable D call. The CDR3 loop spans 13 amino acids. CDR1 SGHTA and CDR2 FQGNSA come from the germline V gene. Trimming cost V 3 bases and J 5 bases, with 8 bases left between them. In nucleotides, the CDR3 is TGTGCCAGCAGCTTCGCCAGAGATCAGCCCCAGCATTTT. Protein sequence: CASSFARDQPQHF.

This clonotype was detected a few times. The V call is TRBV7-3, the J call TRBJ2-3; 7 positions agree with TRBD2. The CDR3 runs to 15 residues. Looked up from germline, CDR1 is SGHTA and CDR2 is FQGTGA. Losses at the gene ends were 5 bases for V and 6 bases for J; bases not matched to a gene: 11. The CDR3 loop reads CASSATSITADTQYF. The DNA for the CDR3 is TGTGCCAGCAGCGCGACTAGCATAACTGCGGATACGCAGTATTTT.

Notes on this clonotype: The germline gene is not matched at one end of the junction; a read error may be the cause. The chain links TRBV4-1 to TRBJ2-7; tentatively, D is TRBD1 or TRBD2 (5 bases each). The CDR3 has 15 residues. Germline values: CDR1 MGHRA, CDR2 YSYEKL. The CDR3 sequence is CTSSQEGPRGHEQYF. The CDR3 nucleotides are TGTACCAGCAGCCAAGAGGGCCCCCGGGGCCACGAGCAGTACTTC.

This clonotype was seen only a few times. The CDR3 reads CASGFIQYF. CDR3 nucleotides: TGTGCTAGTGGTTTTATTCAGTATTTT. The rearrangement links TRBV12-5 to TRBJ2-3; D gene unclear. Trimming removed 3 bases from V and 12 bases from J, with 4 bases in between. From germline, CDR1 is LGHNT and CDR2 FRNRAP. There are 9 residues in the CDR3.

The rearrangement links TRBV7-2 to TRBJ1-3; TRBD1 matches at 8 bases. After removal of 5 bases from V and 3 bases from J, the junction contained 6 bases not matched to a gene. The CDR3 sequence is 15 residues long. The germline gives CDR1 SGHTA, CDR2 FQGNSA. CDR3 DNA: TGTGCCAGCAGCCCCGGACAGGGCGGTGGAAACACCATATATTTT. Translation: CASSPGQGGGNTIYF.

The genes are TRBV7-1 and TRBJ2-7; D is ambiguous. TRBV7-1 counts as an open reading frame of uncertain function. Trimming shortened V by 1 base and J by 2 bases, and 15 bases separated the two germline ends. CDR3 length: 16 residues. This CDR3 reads CASSSDSLSATYEQYF. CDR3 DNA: TGTGCCAGCAGCTCAGACAGTTTGAGTGCTACCTACGAGCAGTACTTC.

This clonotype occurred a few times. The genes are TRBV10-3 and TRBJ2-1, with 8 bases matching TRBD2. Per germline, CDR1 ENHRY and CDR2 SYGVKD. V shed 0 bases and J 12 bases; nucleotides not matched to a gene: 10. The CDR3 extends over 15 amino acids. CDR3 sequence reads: CAISESATPGGAQFF. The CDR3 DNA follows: TGTGCCATCAGTGAGTCGGCTACTCCGGGGGGGGCGCAGTTCTTC.

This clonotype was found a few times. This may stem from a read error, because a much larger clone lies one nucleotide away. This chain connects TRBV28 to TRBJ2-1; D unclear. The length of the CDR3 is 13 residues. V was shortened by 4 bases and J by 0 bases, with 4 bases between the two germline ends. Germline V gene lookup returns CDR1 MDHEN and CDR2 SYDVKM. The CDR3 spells CASSWGSYNEQFF. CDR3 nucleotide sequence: TGTGCCAGCAGTTGGGGCTCCTACAATGAGCAGTTCTTC. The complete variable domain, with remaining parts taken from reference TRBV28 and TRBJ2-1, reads DVKVTQSSRYLVKRTGEKVFLECVQDMDHENMFWYRQDPGLGLRLIYFSYDVKMKEKGDIPEGYSVSREKKERFSLILESASTNQTSMYLCASSWGSYNEQFFGPGTRLTVL.

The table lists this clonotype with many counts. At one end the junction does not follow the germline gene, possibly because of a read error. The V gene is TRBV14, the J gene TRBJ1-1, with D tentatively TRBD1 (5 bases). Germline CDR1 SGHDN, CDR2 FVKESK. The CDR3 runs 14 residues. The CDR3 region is CASSQVTGNTEAFF. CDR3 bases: TGCGCCAGCAGCCAAGTAACAGGGAACACTGAAGCTTTCTTT. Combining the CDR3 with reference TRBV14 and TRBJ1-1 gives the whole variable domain EAGVTQFPSHSVIEKGQTVTLRCDPISGHDNLYWYRRVMGKEIKFLLHFVKESKQDESGMPNNRFLAERTGGTYSTLKVQPAELEDSGVYFCASSQVTGNTEAFFGQGTRLTVV.

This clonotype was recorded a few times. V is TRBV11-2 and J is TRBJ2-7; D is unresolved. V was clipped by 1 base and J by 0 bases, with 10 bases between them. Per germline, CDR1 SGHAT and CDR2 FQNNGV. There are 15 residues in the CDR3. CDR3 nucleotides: TGTGCCAGCAGCTTAGCCCATTTGGGCTCCTACGAGCAGTACGTC. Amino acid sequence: CASSLAHLGSYEQYV.

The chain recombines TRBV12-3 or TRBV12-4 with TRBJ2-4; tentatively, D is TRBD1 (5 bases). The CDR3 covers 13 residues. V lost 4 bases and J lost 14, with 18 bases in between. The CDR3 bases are TGTGCCAGCAGTTCCCAGGGCACCAATCTGGAGTACTTC. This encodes CASSSQGTNLEYF.

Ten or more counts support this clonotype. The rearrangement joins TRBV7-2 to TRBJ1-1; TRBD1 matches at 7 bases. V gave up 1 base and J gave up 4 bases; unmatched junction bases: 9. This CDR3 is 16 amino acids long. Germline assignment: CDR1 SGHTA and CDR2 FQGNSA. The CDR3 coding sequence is TGTGCCAGCAGCTTAGGGGGGGCAGGGGGATTCACTGAAGCTTTCTTT. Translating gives CASSLGGAGGFTEAFF.

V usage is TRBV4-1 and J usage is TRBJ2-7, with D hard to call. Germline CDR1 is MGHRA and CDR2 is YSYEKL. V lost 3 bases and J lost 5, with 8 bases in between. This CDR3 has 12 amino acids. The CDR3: CASSHTFDEQYF. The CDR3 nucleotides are TGCGCCAGCAGCCATACATTTGACGAGCAGTACTTC.

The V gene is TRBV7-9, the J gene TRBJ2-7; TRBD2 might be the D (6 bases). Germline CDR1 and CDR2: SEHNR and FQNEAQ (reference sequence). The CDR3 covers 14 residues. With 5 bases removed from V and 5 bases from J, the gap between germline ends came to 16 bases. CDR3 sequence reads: CASSDGGQIDEQYV. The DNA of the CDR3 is TGTGCCAGCAGCGATGGAGGGCAGATCGACGAGCAGTACGTC.

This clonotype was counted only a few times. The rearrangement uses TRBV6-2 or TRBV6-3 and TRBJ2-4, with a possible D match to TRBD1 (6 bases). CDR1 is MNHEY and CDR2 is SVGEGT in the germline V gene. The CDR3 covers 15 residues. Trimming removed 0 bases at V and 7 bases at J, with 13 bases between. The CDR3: CASSYSGALMNIQYF. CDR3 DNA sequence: TGTGCCAGCAGTTACTCGGGGGCCTTGATGAACATTCAGTACTTC.

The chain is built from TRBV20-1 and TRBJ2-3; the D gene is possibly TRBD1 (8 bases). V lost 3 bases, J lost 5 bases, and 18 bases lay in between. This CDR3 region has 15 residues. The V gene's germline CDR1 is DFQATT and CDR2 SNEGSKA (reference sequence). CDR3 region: CSASSPGGGGDTQYF. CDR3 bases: TGCAGTGCTAGTTCCCCAGGGGGCGGGGGAGATACGCAGTATTTT.

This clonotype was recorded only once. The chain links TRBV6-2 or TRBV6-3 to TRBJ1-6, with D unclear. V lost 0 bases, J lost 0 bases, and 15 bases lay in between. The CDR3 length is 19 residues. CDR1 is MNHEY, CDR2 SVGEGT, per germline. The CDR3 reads CASSYSSRALSSYNSPLHF. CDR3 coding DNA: TGTGCCAGCAGTTACTCGAGTAGGGCCCTGAGCTCCTATAATTCACCCCTCCACTTT.

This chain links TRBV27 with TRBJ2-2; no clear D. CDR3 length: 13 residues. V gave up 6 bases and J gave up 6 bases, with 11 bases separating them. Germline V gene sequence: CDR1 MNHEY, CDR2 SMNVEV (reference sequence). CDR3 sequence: CASRRSFPGELFF. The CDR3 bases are TGTGCCAGCAGAAGGAGCTTCCCCGGGGAGCTGTTTTTT.

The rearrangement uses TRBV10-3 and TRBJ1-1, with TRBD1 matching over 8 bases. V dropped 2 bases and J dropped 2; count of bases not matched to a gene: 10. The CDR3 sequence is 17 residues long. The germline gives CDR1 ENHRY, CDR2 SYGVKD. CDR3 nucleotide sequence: TGTGCCATCAGTGAGCGTATACAACAGGGGGTCAACACTGAAGCTTTCTTT. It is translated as CAISERIQQGVNTEAFF.

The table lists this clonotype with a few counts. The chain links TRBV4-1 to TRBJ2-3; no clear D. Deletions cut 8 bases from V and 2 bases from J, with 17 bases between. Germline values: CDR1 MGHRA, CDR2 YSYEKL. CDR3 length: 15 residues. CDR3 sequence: CASSSVPGHTDTQYF. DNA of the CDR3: TGCGCCAGCTCCTCGGTCCCGGGCCACACAGATACGCAGTATTTT.